This T cell receptor (beta chain) was observed in a study of cytomegalovirus exposure and HLA in healthy donors (dated by TCRdb to about 2017). About the full investigation: According to an earlier analysis of a few hundred of the donors, roughly 180 million T cells yielded roughly 100 million unique TCR beta sequences and less than 300 Gb of sequence data. Approximately 300 gigabases of sequencing data and tens of millions of unique TCR sequences made up an early release that covered approximately 700 HLA-typed donors. Of the 350 to 450 genotyped donors, 75% to 85% were placed in the genetic ancestry cluster associated with self-reported Caucasian donors. The study aimed to test whether signatures of past pathogen exposure could be identified by cataloging public T cell receptors. Using immunosequencing, the study profiled T cell repertoires from about 620 subjects and related those repertoires to cytomegalovirus serostatus. Besides the first cohort of around 700 subjects, a separate validation cohort made up of roughly 120 different subjects was used. The study combined high-throughput TCR immunosequencing, statistical association of individual TCRs with disease status, and machine learning to predict cytomegalovirus infection status. A later analysis re-examined previously published TCR beta repertoires from around 670 donors and added high-resolution HLA genotyping to investigate patterns of TCR occurrence. In the later analysis, no new phenotypic data were used to find candidate immune exposures; instead, reliance was placed on TCR beta sequences and their occurrence across donors. An earlier analysis of several hundred of the donors applied high-throughput TCR beta sequencing to assess whether each TCR beta V gene segment acted as functional or pseudogenic. Alongside the repertoire data, information on donor age, sex, ethnicity and CMV serostatus was compiled. A later genetic analysis used genome-wide SNP genotypes for 398 of the 666 donors, treating that subset as a discovery cohort. All discovery cohort repertoires had been generated using a single sequencing platform. HLA typing included class I and class II loci at four-digit resolution. The number of donors typed differed by locus, with 629-630 for A, B, C, DRB1 and DQB1, around 520 for DQA1, 600 to 610 for DPA1, and some 470 for DPB1. Because of strong linkage in the cohort, roughly five DR-DQ haplotypes were treated as single units for association and clustering. On average, 235,054 unique TCR beta nucleotide sequences were sequenced per donor among fewer than 500 genotyped donors of the cohort, with around 19% of those sequences being non-productive. Summary of the overall study and its limitations: Assigning TCR associations to individual alleles was difficult when HLA alleles, especially DR and DQ, strongly co-occurred. In vitro tests confirmed that a few of the cytomegalovirus-associated TCR beta chains recognize cytomegalovirus antigens. HLA typing was unavailable for some donors at each locus, so association tests used only the typed subset. According to a later analysis, parvovirus B19, influenza, CMV and Epstein-Barr virus appeared linked to several top co-occurrence clusters. In an earlier analysis of 587 of the donors, most TCR beta V segments appeared in productive rearrangements about 90% or about 30% of the time, broadly matching IMGT annotations. Most TCR sequences were observed very rarely across donors, whereas some public TCRs were present in many individuals. A total of roughly 160 TCR beta chains were listed by the study as associated with cytomegalovirus. For the cohort, immune exposure information was limited to CMV serostatus. Only TCR beta chains were sequenced in this cohort, and the absence of alpha or paired-chain data limited detectable features. A later analysis found that TCR association rates varied across HLA loci, with DRB1 alleles showing the most associated TCRs and HLA-C alleles the fewest. An association between a missense DCLRE1C variant and V-gene and J-gene trimming of TCR beta chains was found in a later genetic analysis and replicated in an independent cohort. Roughly uniform sequencing depth across donors was assumed in presence/absence analyses, although this assumption may not hold. Some IMGT-functional V segments, including TRBV6-2 and TRBV6-3, could not be told apart with the 87-base-pair reads, so those segments were excluded. Correlated functional status among segregating V segments might be attributable to linkage disequilibrium, but an unknown experimental factor could not be ruled out. A further reported finding was that TCR beta sequences accurately predicted the HLA-A and HLA-B alleles for most subjects in the first cohort. A later genetic analysis reported fewer N-insertions in productive TCRs among donors in an Asian-associated ancestry cluster than the roughly 620-donor mean. The classifier was reported to diagnose cytomegalovirus status with high specificity and sensitivity in both the original cohort and the validation cohort. According to the authors, the approach could potentially be generalized to other disease states and immunological phenotypes. In a later analysis, over 15,000 TCR beta sequences were associated with specific HLA alleles at a false discovery rate of 0.05. A cluster of highly shared sequence variants was judged likely to represent a technical artifact of the sequencing pipeline. Approximately 18 rarely observed V segments, including chromosome 9 orphons, were excluded from the earlier analysis of several hundred of the donors because counts were too low. A later analysis found that HLA-associated TCR beta chains were more clonally expanded and had lower generation probabilities than equally common non-associated chains. A later analysis found that most CMV-associated TCR beta chains appeared HLA-restricted, with HLA associations seemingly driven largely by CMV exposure.

Per the germline V gene (reference sequence), LNHDA is the CDR1 and SQIVND is the CDR2. The CDR3 starts with the cysteine, ends with the phenylalanine, and has 16 residues. Just CDR3 DNA is preserved here, 48 bases in frame from base 1. After removal of 5 bases from V and 2 bases from J, the junction retains 9 bases not matched to a gene. Library method: the immunoSEQ multiplex PCR assay. The multiplex PCR relied on a mix of 60 forward primers for TCR Vbeta segments and 13 reverse primers for TCR Jbeta segments. Amplification of the CDR3 region of rearranged TCR beta genes was performed with a multiplex PCR assay on genomic DNA. On the Illumina HiSeq System, the amplified TCR beta libraries were sequenced as 87-base-pair reads. In the source study's methods: A later analysis tallied around 87 million unique TCR beta chains across the approximately 670 repertoires, and roughly 11 million of those chains were shared by two or more donors. Raw reads were error-corrected and collapsed into unique sequences by a nearest-neighbor algorithm in which closely related sequences were merged to remove PCR and sequencing errors. Alignment of CDR3 sequences to IMGT reference sequences was used to assign V, D and J gene segments. For a sequence to be retained, a match of at least six nucleotides was required to both a V gene segment and a J gene segment. Rearrangements were classified as productive when the CDR3 lacked stop codons and remained in frame with V and J, and all other rearrangements were classified as non-productive. Following IMGT convention, CDR3 was defined as the stretch from the second conserved V-encoded cysteine to the conserved J-encoded phenylalanine. Sequences without an unambiguous match to a single V gene segment were excluded from the earlier analysis of about 630 of the donors. An earlier analysis of approximately 590 of the donors called V segments functional above 56.7% productive rearrangements and segregating when the between-donor standard deviation exceeded 5%. To diagnose cytomegalovirus status from the catalog of TCR beta chain sequences, a statistical classification framework was built. V and J gene assignment, in a later analysis, came from comparing TCR nucleotide sequences with IMGT/GENE-DB human TR gene sequences. The TCRdist pipeline was used in a later analysis to assign CDR3 sequences and most-parsimonious VDJ recombination scenarios. In a later analysis, each TCR beta chain was defined by its CDR3 amino acid sequence together with its V-gene family, and reads without a unique V-gene family were excluded. A later analysis removed 500 to 600 highly shared, low-generation-probability nucleotide sequences to deal with suspected cross-contamination and a sequencing artifact. In a later analysis, a clonal expansion index for each public chain was calculated from normalized within-repertoire ranks of inferred template counts. Generation probabilities in a later analysis came from a VDJ recombination model fitted to out-of-frame rearrangements, and those results were checked against IGoR. In a later analysis, TCR-TCR, TCR-HLA and TCR-CMV co-occurrence was scored with hypergeometric tests, and a repertoire-size bias correction was applied to TCR pairs. A later analysis estimated false discovery rates by permuting HLA or CMV assignments 20 times. In a later analysis, co-occurring TCRs were grouped using DBSCAN, with TCRdist sequence similarity added in when clustering inside HLA-allele-positive subsets. Co-occurrence clustering excluded repertoires with fewer than 30,000 or more than 120,000 public chains, plus five with anomalous nucleotide sharing. Drawn from immuneACCESS, this table holds only the in-frame rearrangements with V and J called that TCRdb kept. Clones are partly lost; checked studies trace under half to an unresolved V gene and leave the rest unexplained. The V and J calls and clone size were taken over from that table, and D and trimming were inferred from the DNA. For this sample the table gives 150,000 to 200,000 clones, of which around three quarters were detected only once. In total, the top ten clones hold roughly 1.5% of the sample.

A word on this clone: No antigen is known for it. No quality values exist for individual bases; no much larger clone is one base distant.

The cohort comprised 550 to 700 healthy bone marrow donors. At the time of sampling, every cohort member was nominally healthy, though immune exposures that went unrecorded were likely present. The donor was CMV seronegative and belonged to the group of several hundred seronegative cohort members. Every donor gave a peripheral blood sample, and the peripheral blood mononuclear cells from that sample were used for TCR beta sequencing. Genomic DNA extraction from the blood cell samples was performed with the Qiagen DNeasy Blood Extraction Kit. Sequencing used PBMCs. The chain joins TRBV19 to TRBJ2-3, with 8 bases in between that match TRBD2. The receptor was derived from a man aged 40-55 years in good health and CMV-seronegative. This receptor has the CDR3 CASSLTGTRDTDTQYF. Read as DNA, the sequence is TGTGCCAGTAGTCTTACCGGGACTAGGGACACAGATACGCAGTATTTT.